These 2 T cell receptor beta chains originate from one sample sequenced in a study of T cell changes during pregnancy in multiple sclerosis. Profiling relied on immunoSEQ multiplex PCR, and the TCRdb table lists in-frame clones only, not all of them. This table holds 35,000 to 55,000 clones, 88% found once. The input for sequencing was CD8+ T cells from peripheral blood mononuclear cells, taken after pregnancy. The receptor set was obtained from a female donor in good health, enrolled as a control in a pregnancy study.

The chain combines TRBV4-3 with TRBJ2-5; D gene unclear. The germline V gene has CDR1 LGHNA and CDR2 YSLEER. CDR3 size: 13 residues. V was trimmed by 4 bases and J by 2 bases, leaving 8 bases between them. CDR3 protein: CASSLNIQETQYF. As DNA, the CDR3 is TGCGCCAGCAGCCTCAACATACAAGAGACCCAGTACTTC.

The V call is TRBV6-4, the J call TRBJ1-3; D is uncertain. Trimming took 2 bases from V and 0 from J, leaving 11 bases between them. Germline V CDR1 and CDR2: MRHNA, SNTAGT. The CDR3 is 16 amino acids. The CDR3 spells CASSDPIAGSGNTIYF. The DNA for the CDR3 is TGTGCCAGCAGTGACCCGATAGCCGGCTCTGGAAACACCATATATTTT.